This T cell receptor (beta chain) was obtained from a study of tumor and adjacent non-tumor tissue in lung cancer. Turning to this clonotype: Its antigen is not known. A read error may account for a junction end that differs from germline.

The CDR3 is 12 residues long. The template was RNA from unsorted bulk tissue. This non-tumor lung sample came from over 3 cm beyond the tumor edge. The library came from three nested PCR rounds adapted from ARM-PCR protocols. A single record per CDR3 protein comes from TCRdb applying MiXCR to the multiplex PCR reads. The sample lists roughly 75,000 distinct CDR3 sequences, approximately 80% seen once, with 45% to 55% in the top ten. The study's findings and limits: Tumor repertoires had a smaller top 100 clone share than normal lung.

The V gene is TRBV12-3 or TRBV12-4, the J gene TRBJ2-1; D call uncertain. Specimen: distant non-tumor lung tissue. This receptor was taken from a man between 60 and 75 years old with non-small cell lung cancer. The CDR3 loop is CASSSLWDEHFF. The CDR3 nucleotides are TGTGCCAGTAGTTCATTGTGGGATGAGCACTTCTTC.